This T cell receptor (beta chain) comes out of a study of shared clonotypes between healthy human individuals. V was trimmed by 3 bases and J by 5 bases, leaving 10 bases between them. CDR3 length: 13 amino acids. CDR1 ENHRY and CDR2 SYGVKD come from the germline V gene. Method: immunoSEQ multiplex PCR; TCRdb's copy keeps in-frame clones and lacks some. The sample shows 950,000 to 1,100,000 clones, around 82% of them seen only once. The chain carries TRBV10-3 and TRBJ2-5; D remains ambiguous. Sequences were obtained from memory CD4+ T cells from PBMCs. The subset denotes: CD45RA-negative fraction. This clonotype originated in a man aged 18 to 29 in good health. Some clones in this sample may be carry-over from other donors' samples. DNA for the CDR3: TGTGCCATCAGTGAATTAGGTGAGGAGACCCAGTACTTC. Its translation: CAISELGEETQYF.